The 18 T cell receptor beta chains listed next were all sequenced from one sample in a study of shared T cell receptors in the human thymus. Sequenced by immunoSEQ multiplex PCR; TCRdb stores in-frame clones only, minus some. This sample yields approximately 580,000 clones, of which 75% to 85% are seen a single time; around 0.013% belongs to the top ten. This same sample was also part of a study on human thymus T cells.

The sequenced sample consisted of thymocytes. Receptors were obtained from a boy in the first two years of life with a congenital heart defect.

V and J are TRBV28 and TRBJ1-1; 8 nucleotides match TRBD1. Per germline, CDR1 MDHEN and CDR2 SYDVKM. Trimming at V came to 8 bases and at J to 7 bases, leaving 9 bases not matched to a gene. There are 13 residues in the CDR3. CDR3 in amino acids: CASDGTGPYEAFF. The DNA for the CDR3 is TGTGCCAGCGATGGGACAGGACCCTATGAAGCTTTCTTT.

This rearrangement joins TRBV14 to TRBJ2-1; TRBD2 matches at 14 bases. Looked up from germline, CDR1 is SGHDN and CDR2 is FVKESK. This CDR3 has 17 residues. V lost 4 bases and J lost 2; bases outside the gene matches: 4. CDR3 sequence reads: CASSLGLAGGTYNEQFF. The DNA for the CDR3 is TGTGCCAGCAGCCTCGGACTAGCGGGAGGTACCTACAATGAGCAGTTCTTC.

This clone was found a few times. The V and J genes are TRBV27 and TRBJ2-2; the match to TRBD2 covers 8 bases. V trimming: 1 base; J trimming: 5 bases; junction bases outside the gene matches: 12. CDR3 length equals 18 residues. Per germline, CDR1 MNHEY and CDR2 SMNVEV (reference sequence). CDR3 nucleotides: TGTGCCAGCAGTTTATACGGGGGCGCGGGAGGTGTAACCGGGGAGCTGTTTTTT. Amino acids: CASSLYGGAGGVTGELFF.

The genes are TRBV11-2 and TRBJ1-2; 7 bases map to TRBD1. From germline, CDR1 is SGHAT and CDR2 FQNNGV. CDR3 length: 14 residues. The V gene end was trimmed by 5 bases and the J gene end by 7 bases; junction bases not matched to a gene: 10. The CDR3 nucleotides are TGTGCCAGCAGCCACAGGGGCAAACGGGGTGGCTACACCTTC. Protein sequence: CASSHRGKRGGYTF.

Only a few counts were recorded for this clone. V usage is TRBV4-1 and J usage is TRBJ2-7, with 7 bases aligning to TRBD2. CDR1 is MGHRA and CDR2 is YSYEKL in the germline V gene. The CDR3 covers 16 residues. Losses at the gene ends were 0 bases for V and 1 base for J; bases not matched to a gene: 6. The CDR3 DNA reads TGCGCCAGCAGCCAAGAGCGGGCTAGCGGATCCTACGAGCAGTACTTC. It specifies CASSQERASGSYEQYF.

This chain uses TRBV5-1 with TRBJ2-3, with D perhaps TRBD2 (6 bases). This CDR3 has 17 residues. Trimming took 4 bases from V and 7 from J, leaving 25 bases between them. Germline-derived CDR1 and CDR2 are SGHRS and YFSETQ. As DNA, the CDR3 is TGCGCCAGCAGCGTACCCAAGCATCCGGGGGTAATAAATACGCAGTATTTT. Protein product: CASSVPKHPGVINTQYF.

This clone came up a few times. The chain combines TRBV28 with TRBJ2-7; D call uncertain. Trimming took off 3 bases at V and 4 bases at J, with 4 bases between the two ends. Germline CDR1 and CDR2: MDHEN and SYDVKM. The length of the CDR3 is 11 residues. In DNA, the CDR3 is TGTGCCAGCAGTTTCGGTTACGAGCAGTACTTC. It yields the protein CASSFGYEQYF. Combining the CDR3 with reference TRBV28 and TRBJ2-7 gives the whole variable domain DVKVTQSSRYLVKRTGEKVFLECVQDMDHENMFWYRQDPGLGLRLIYFSYDVKMKEKGDIPEGYSVSREKKERFSLILESASTNQTSMYLCASSFGYEQYFGPGTRLTVT.

V and J are TRBV11-2 and TRBJ2-1; the D gene is possibly TRBD2 (7 bases). The CDR3 contains 16 residues. Germline lookup yields CDR1 SGHAT and CDR2 FQNNGV. Trimming took off 5 bases at V and 6 bases at J, with 20 bases between the two ends. As DNA, the CDR3 is TGTGCCAGCAGCACTACCCGGGAGAGGGGGGGCAATGAGCAGTTCTTC. Translated, it gives CASSTTRERGGNEQFF.

This sequence joins TRBV9 and TRBJ2-5; D remains unclear. The V gene lost 0 bases and the J gene lost 3 bases, with 12 bases spanning the gap. The CDR3 is 15 amino acids. Germline V gene sequence: CDR1 SGDLS, CDR2 YYNGEE. CDR3 in DNA: TGTGCCAGCAGCGTAGTGGGTCGTCGGGAAGAGACCCAGTACTTC. Its protein is CASSVVGRREETQYF.

A single count supports this clone. The J gene is TRBJ2-2, the V gene TRBV4-1, with TRBD1 identical over 9 bases. Germline V gene data show CDR1 as MGHRA and CDR2 as YSYEKL. The CDR3 is 18 amino acids. V lost 2 bases, J lost 1 base, and 8 bases stayed unmatched. CDR3 sequence reads: CASSQPPPDRGNTGELFF. For the CDR3, the DNA is TGCGCCAGCAGCCAACCCCCGCCGGACAGGGGGAACACCGGGGAGCTGTTTTTT.

This rearrangement joins TRBV11-3 to TRBJ2-3; D gene ambiguous. The CDR3 has 12 amino acids. CDR1 is SGHNT, CDR2 YENEEA, per germline. The V and J ends lost 1 base and 5 bases respectively, with 4 bases between them. The CDR3 DNA sequence: TGTGCCAGCAGCTTAGGTCGAGATACGCAGTATTTT. Translation gives CASSLGRDTQYF.

This clone has only one observation. V usage is TRBV4-3 and J usage is TRBJ2-7; D unresolved. Trimming took 1 base from V and 3 from J, leaving 13 bases between them. CDR3 length equals 15 residues. CDR1 is LGHNA and CDR2 is YSLEER in the germline V gene. The CDR3, as DNA: TGCGCCAGCAGCCAAGCAGCCGGCGGTATCTACGAGCAGTACTTC. Translated: CASSQAAGGIYEQYF.

The table lists this clone with a count of one. The gene calls are TRBV5-1 and TRBJ1-2; a weak D match, TRBD1 (5 bases). This CDR3 region has 14 residues. CDR1 SGHRS and CDR2 YFSETQ come from the germline V gene. V was trimmed by 1 base and J by 6 bases, leaving 13 bases between them. DNA for the CDR3: TGCGCCAGCAGCTTGAAACCAGGGCAGAATGGCTACACCTTC. Its translation is CASSLKPGQNGYTF.

V gene TRBV5-1 combines with J gene TRBJ2-1; TRBD2 matches at 7 bases. With 4 bases clipped from V and 0 bases from J, the junction kept 10 bases outside the gene matches. The CDR3 has 17 amino acids. CDR1 SGHRS and CDR2 YFSETQ come from the germline V gene. CDR3 coding DNA: TGCGCCAGCAGCCACCCATCCCTAGCGGACTCCTACAATGAGCAGTTCTTC. Its protein is CASSHPSLADSYNEQFF.

J is TRBJ2-5 and V is TRBV6-6; possible D gene TRBD1, 6 bases. The CDR3 totals 16 residues. CDR1 and CDR2 from the germline V gene are MNHNY and SVGAGI (reference sequence). V was pared by 7 bases and J by 5 bases, with 23 bases between. CDR3 amino acids: CASTLAAGVENETQYF. The DNA for the CDR3 is TGTGCCAGCACCTTAGCCGCAGGGGTTGAGAATGAGACCCAGTACTTC.

The chain employs TRBV5-4 and TRBJ2-1; D gene unclear. Trimming left V 5 bases short and J 0 bases short, with 12 bases between. Germline lookup yields CDR1 SGHNT and CDR2 YYREEE (reference sequence). The CDR3 loop spans 15 amino acids. This chain's CDR3 is CASSFRISSYNEQFF. The CDR3 DNA reads as TGTGCCAGCAGTTTCAGGATCAGCTCCTACAATGAGCAGTTCTTC.

This clone came up once. This rearrangement joins TRBV14 to TRBJ2-1, with 7 nucleotides matching TRBD1. CDR1 and CDR2 from the germline V gene are SGHDN and FVKESK. The CDR3 spans 19 residues. J gave up 0 bases and V 1 base, and 12 bases lay outside the gene matches. As DNA, the CDR3 is TGTGCCAGCAGCCAAGTGGAGAGACAGGGTCTCGGCTCCTACAATGAGCAGTTCTTC. This gives the protein CASSQVERQGLGSYNEQFF.

The chain combines TRBV19 with TRBJ2-7; maybe TRBD1 (5 bases). V dropped 3 bases and J dropped 3 bases, with 12 bases sitting between them. The CDR3 contains 14 residues. CDR1 and CDR2 (germline): LNHDA, SQIVND (reference sequence). CDR3 coding DNA: TGTGCCAGTAGTATGTCCCAGGGATACTACGAGCAGTACTTC. Translated, it gives CASSMSQGYYEQYF.